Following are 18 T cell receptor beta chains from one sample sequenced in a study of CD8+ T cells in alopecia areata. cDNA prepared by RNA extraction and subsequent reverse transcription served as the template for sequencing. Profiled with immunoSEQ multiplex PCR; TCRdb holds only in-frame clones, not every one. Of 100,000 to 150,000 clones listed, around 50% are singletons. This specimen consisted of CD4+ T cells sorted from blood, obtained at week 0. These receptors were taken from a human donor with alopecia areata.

The CDR3 loop is CASSLGGAETQYF. The CDR3 DNA reads TGTGCCAGCAGCTTGGGAGGGGCAGAGACCCAGTACTTC. This sequence joins TRBV11-2 and TRBJ2-5; 7 positions match TRBD2. This CDR3 spans 13 amino acids. The germline V gene encodes CDR1 SGHAT and CDR2 FQNNGV. With 3 bases clipped from V and 4 bases from J, the junction kept 2 bases outside the gene matches.

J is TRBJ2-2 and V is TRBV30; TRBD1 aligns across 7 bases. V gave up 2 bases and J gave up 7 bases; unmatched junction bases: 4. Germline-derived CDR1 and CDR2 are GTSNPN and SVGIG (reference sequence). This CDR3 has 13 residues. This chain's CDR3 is CAWSTDRVGELFF. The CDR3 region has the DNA TGTGCCTGGAGTACCGACAGGGTCGGGGAGCTGTTTTTT.

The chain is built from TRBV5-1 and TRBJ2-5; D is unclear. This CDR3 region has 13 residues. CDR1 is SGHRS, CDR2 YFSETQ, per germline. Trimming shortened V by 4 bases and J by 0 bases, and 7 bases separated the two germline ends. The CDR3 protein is CASSRSYQETQYF. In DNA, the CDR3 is TGCGCCAGCAGCCGGTCATACCAAGAGACCCAGTACTTC.

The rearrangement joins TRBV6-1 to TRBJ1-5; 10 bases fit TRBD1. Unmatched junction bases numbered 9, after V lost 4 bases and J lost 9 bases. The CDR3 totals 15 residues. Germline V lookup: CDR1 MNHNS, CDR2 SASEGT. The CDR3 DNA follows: TGTGCCAGCAGTGCCTCGACAGGGGGCGGGCGGCCCCAGCATTTT. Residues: CASSASTGGGRPQHF.

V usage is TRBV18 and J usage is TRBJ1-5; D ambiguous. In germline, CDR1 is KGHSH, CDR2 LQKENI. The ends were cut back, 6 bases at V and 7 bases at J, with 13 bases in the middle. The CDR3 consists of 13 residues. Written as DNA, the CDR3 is TGTGCCAGCTCCGACGAGAGGTGGCAGCCCCAGCATTTT. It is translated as CASSDERWQPQHF.

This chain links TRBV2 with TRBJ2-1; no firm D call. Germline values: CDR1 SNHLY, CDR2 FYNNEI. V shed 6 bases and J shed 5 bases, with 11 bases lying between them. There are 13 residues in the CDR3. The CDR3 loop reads CASRDGRDNEQFF. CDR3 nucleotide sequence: TGTGCCAGCAGAGACGGACGCGACAATGAGCAGTTCTTC. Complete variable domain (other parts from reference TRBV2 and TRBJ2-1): EPEVTQTPSHQVTQMGQEVILRCVPISNHLYFYWYRQILGQKVEFLVSFYNNEISEKSEIFDDQFSVERPDGSNFTLKIRSTKLEDSAMYFCASRDGRDNEQFFGPGTRLTVL.

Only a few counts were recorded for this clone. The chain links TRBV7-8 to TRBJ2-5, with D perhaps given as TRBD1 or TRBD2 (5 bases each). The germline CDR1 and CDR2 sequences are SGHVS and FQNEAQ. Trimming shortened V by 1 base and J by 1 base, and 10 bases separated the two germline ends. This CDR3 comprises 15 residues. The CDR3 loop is CASSLVGGPQETQYF. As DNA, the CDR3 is TGTGCCAGCAGCTTAGTTGGGGGTCCCCAAGAGACCCAGTACTTC. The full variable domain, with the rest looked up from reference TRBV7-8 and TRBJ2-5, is GAGVSQSPRYKVAKRGQDVALRCDPISGHVSLFWYQQALGQGPEFLTYFQNEAQLDKSGLPSDRFFAERPEGSVSTLKIQRTQQEDSAVYLCASSLVGGPQETQYFGPGTRLLVL.

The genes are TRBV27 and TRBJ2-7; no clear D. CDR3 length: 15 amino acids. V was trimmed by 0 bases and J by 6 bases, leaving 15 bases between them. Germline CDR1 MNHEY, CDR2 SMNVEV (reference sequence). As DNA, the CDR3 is TGTGCCAGCAGTTTATCGATCGCCGACTCGTTCGAGCAGTACTTC. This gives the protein CASSLSIADSFEQYF.

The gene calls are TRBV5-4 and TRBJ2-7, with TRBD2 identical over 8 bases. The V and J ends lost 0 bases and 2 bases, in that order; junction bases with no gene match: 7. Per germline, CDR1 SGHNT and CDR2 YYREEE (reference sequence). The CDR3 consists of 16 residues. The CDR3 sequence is CASSLATSGLTYEQYF. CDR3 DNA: TGTGCCAGCAGCTTGGCTACTAGCGGCCTTACCTACGAGCAGTACTTC.

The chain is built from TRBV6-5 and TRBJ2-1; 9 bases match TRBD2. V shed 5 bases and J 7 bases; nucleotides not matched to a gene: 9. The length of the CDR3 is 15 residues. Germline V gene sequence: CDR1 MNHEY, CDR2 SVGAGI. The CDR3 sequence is CASSLTSGIFNEQFF. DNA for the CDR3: TGTGCCAGCAGTCTGACTAGCGGAATATTTAATGAGCAGTTCTTC.

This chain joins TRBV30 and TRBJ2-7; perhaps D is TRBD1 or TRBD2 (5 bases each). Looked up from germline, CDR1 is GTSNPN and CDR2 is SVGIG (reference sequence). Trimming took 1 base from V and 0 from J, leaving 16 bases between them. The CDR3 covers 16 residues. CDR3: CAWSEGTLPISYEQYF. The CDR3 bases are TGTGCCTGGAGTGAGGGGACGTTACCCATCTCCTACGAGCAGTACTTC.

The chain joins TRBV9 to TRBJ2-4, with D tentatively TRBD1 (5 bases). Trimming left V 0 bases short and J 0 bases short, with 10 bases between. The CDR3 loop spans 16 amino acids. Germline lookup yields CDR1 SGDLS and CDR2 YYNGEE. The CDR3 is CASSVGGQIAKNIQYF. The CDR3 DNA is TGTGCCAGCAGCGTAGGGGGCCAGATAGCCAAAAACATTCAGTACTTC.

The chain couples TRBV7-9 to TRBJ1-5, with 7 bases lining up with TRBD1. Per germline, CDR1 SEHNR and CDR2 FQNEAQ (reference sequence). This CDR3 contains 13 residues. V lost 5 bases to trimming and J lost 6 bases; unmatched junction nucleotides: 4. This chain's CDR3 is CASSPGGGQPQHF. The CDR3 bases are TGTGCCAGCAGCCCAGGGGGGGGTCAGCCCCAGCATTTT.

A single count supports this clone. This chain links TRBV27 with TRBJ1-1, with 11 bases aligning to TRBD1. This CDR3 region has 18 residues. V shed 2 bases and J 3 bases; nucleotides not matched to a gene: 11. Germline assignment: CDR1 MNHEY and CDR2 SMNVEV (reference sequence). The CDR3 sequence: CASSLRTGGAVWDTEAFF. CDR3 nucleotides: TGTGCCAGCAGTTTACGGACAGGGGGCGCGGTATGGGACACTGAAGCTTTCTTT.

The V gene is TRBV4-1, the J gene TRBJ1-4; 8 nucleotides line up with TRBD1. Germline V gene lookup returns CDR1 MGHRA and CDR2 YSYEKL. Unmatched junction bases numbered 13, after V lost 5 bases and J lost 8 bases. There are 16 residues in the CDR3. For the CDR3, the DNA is TGCGCCAGCAGCGGGTTTGCAGGGGGCTCAGGGGAAAAACTGTTTTTT. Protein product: CASSGFAGGSGEKLFF.

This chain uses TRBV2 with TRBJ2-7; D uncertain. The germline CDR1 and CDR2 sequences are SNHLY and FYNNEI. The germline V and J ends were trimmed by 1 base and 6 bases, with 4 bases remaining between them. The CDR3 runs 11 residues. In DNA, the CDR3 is TGTGCCAGCAGTGAAGTAGTCGAGCAGTACTTC. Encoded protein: CASSEVVEQYF.

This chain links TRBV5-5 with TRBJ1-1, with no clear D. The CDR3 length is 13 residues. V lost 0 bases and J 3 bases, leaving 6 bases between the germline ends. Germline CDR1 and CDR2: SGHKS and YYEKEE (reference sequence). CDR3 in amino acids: CASSLASDTEAFF. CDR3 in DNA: TGTGCCAGCAGCTTGGCTTCGGACACTGAAGCTTTCTTT.

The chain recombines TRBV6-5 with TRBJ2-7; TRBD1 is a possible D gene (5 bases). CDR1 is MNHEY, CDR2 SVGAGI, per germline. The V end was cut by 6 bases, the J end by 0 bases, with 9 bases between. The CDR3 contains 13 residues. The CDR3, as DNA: TGTGCCAGCAGGGACACGACCTCCTACGAGCAGTACTTC. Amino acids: CASRDTTSYEQYF.